This T cell receptor (beta chain) was identified during a study of T cell repertoires in cytomegalovirus infection. At the level of the study: As its CMV epitopes, the study selected recently identified HLA-C-restricted and well-studied HLA-B-restricted targets. The study, taken as a whole, reports: HLA-C-restricted CMV-specific TCR beta clonotypes were dominant in the ex vivo response.

TCRdb independently ran MiXCR on the reads; one entry per CDR3 protein. The repertoire holds tens of thousands of distinct CDR3 sequences, roughly 28% seen once, with just under 60% in the top ten. The CDR3 sequence is 15 residues long. Germline CDR1 is MDHEN and CDR2 is SYDVKM. Trimming left V 5 bases short and J 0 bases short, with 11 bases between. This clonotype turned up a few times. What it recognizes is unknown. The specimen was CD8+ T cells from cultured PBMCs, collected from culture after CMV antigen stimulation. This TCR was sampled from a human donor in good health (CMV status not recorded). Some clones in this sample may be carry-over from other donors' samples. The chain combines TRBV28 with TRBJ1-5; perhaps TRBD1 as D (5 bases). The CDR3 sequence: CASSAQGPSNQPQHF. The CDR3 DNA reads TGTGCCAGCAGTGCTCAGGGCCCTAGCAATCAGCCCCAGCATTTT.